This record concerns one T cell receptor (beta chain) sequence. The sample is drawn from a study of T-cell reconstitution after alpha-beta-depleted transplantation in children. With 0 bases clipped from V and 7 bases from J, the junction kept 4 bases outside the gene matches. Germline CDR1 reads SGHVS; CDR2 reads FNYEAQ. The CDR3 consists of 16 residues. The TCRbeta library incorporated unique molecular identifiers. One entry per CDR3 protein results from TCRdb running MiXCR on the PCR reads. The sample has around 580,000 distinct CDR3 sequences; more than 20% are singletons. This sample comprised PBMCs, obtained before TCRalphabeta/CD19-depleted stem cell transplant. The V gene is TRBV7-6, the J gene TRBJ2-2; 11 nucleotides match TRBD2. This sequence was found in a boy under two years old with Wiskott-Aldrich syndrome, due to receive a stem cell transplant. The CDR3 sequence: CASSLAGTSGGGELFF. In nucleotides, the CDR3 is TGTGCCAGCAGCTTAGCCGGGACTAGCGGTGGCGGGGAGCTGTTTTTT.